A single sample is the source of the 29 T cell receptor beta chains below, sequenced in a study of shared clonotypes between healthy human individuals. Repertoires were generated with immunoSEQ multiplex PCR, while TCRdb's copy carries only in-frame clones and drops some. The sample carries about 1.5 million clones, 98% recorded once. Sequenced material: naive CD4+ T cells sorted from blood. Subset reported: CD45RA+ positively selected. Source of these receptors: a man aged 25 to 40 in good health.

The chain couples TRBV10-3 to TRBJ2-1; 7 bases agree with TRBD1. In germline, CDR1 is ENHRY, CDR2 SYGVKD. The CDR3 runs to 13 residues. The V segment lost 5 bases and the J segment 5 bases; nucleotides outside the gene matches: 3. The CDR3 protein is CAISTGTDNEQFF. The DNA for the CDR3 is TGTGCCATCAGTACCGGGACAGACAATGAGCAGTTCTTC.

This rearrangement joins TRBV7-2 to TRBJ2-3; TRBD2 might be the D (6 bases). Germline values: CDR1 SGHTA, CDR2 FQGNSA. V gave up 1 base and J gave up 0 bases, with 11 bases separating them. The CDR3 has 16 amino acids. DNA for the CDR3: TGTGCCAGCAGCTTAGTGGGCGGGACGAGCACAGATACGCAGTATTTT. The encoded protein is CASSLVGGTSTDTQYF.

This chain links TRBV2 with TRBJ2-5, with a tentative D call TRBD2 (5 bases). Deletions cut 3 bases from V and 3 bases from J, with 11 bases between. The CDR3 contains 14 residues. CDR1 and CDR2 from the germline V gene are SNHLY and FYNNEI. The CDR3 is CASSELAQKETQYF. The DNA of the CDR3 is TGTGCCAGCAGTGAGTTAGCGCAAAAAGAGACCCAGTACTTC. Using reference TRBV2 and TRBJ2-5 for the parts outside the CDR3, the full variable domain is EPEVTQTPSHQVTQMGQEVILRCVPISNHLYFYWYRQILGQKVEFLVSFYNNEISEKSEIFDDQFSVERPDGSNFTLKIRSTKLEDSAMYFCASSELAQKETQYFGPGTRLLVL.

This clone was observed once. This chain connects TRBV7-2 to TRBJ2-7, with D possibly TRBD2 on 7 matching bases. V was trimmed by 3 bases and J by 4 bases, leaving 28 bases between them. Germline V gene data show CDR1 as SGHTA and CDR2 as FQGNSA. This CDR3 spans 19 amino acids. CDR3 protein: CASSFQKGQGGSFVYEQYF. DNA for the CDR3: TGTGCCAGCAGCTTTCAGAAGGGACAAGGCGGGAGTTTCGTATACGAGCAGTACTTC.

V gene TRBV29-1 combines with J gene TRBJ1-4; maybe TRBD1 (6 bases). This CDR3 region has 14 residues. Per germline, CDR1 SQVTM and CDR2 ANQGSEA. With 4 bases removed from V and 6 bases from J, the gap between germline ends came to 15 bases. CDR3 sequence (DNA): TGCAGCGTTGCAGATGGGACAATAGATGAAAAACTGTTTTTT. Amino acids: CSVADGTIDEKLFF.

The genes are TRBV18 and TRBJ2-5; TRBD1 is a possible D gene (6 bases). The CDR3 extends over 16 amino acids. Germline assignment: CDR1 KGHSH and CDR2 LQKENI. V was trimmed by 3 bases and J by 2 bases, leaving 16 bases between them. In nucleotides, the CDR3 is TGTGCCAGCTCACCCCTACCGACAGGAGGACAAGAGACCCAGTACTTC. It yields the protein CASSPLPTGGQETQYF.

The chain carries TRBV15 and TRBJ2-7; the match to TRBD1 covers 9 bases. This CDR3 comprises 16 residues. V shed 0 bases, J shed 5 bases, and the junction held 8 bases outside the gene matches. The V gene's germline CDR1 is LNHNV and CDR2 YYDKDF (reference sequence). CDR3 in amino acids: CATSREPGQGKHEQYF. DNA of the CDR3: TGTGCCACCAGCAGAGAACCGGGACAGGGCAAACACGAGCAGTACTTC. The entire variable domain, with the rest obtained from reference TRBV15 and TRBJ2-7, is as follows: DAMVIQNPRYQVTQFGKPVTLSCSQTLNHNVMYWYQQKSSQAPKLLFHYYDKDFNNEADTPDNFQSRRPNTSFCFLDIRSPGLGDTAMYLCATSREPGQGKHEQYFGPGTRLTVT.

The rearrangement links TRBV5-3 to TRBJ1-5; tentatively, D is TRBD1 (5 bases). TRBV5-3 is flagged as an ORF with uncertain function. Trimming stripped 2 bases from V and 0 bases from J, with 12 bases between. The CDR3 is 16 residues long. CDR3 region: CARSFSGHHSNQPQHF. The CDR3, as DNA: TGTGCCAGAAGCTTTTCAGGGCACCATAGCAATCAGCCCCAGCATTTT.

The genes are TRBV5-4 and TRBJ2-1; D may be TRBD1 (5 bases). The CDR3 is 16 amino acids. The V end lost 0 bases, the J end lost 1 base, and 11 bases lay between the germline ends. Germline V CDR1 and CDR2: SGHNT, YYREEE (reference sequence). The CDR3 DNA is TGTGCCAGCAGCTTGGCAGGACAAATATCCTACAATGAGCAGTTCTTC. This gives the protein CASSLAGQISYNEQFF.

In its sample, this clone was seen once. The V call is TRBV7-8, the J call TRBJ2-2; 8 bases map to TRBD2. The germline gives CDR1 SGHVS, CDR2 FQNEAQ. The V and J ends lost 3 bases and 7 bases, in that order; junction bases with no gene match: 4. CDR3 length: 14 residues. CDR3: CASSLGTRGGELFF. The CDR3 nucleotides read TGTGCCAGCAGCTTGGGGACTAGGGGCGGGGAGCTGTTTTTT.

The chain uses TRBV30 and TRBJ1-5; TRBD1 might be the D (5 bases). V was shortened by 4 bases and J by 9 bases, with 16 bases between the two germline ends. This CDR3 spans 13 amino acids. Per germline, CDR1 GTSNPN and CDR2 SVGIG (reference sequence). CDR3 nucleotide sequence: TGTGCCTGGACGGACGGGGGTTCGGGGCCCCAGCATTTT. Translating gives CAWTDGGSGPQHF.

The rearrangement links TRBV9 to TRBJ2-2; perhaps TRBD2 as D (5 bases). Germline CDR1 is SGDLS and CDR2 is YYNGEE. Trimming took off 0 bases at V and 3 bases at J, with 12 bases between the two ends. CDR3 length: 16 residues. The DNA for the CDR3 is TGTGCCAGCAGCGTAGAGTCTAGCCGGTACACCGGGGAGCTGTTTTTT. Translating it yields CASSVESSRYTGELFF.

The CDR3 region is CASSPQAMNTEAFF. In DNA, the CDR3 is TGTGCCAGCAGCCCGCAAGCAATGAACACTGAAGCTTTCTTT. The rearrangement links TRBV7-2 to TRBJ1-1; D not resolved. V was pared by 5 bases and J by 0 bases, with 10 bases between. The CDR3 sequence is 14 residues long. Germline-derived CDR1 and CDR2 are SGHTA and FQGNSA.

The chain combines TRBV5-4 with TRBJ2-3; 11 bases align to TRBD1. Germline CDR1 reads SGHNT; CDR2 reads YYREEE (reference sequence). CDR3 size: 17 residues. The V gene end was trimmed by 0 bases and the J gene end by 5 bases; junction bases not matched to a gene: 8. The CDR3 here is CASSLAPRTGGGDTQYF. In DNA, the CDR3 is TGTGCCAGCAGCTTGGCCCCCCGGACAGGGGGCGGAGATACGCAGTATTTT. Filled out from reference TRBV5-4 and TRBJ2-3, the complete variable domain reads ETGVTQSPTHLIKTRGQQVTLRCSSQSGHNTVSWYQQALGQGPQFIFQYYREEENGRGNFPPRFSGLQFPNYSSELNVNALELDDSALYLCASSLAPRTGGGDTQYFGPGTRLTVL.

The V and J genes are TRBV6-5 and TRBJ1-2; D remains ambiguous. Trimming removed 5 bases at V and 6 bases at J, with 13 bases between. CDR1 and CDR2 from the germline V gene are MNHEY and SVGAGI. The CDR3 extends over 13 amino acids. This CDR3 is CASSRLDENGYTF. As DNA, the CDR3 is TGTGCCAGCAGTAGACTGGACGAGAATGGCTACACCTTC.

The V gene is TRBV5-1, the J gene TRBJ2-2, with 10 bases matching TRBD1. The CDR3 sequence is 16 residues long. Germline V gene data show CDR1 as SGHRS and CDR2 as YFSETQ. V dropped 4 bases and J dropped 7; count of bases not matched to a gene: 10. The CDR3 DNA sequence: TGCGCCAGCAGCACCCTGACAGGGGGCAGGGACGGGGAGCTGTTTTTT. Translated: CASSTLTGGRDGELFF.

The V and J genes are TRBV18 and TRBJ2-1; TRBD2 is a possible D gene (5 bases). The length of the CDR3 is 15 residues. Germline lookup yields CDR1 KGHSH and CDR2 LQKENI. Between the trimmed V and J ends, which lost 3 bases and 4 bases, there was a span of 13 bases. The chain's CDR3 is CASSPRTPLYNEQFF. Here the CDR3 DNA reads TGTGCCAGCTCACCCCGGACTCCTCTGTACAATGAGCAGTTCTTC.

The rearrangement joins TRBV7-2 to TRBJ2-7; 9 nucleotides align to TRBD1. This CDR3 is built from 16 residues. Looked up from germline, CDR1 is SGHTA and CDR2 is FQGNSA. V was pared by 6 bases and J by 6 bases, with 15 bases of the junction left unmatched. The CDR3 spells CASRFRTGALIGEQYF. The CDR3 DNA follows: TGTGCCAGCAGATTTCGGACAGGGGCCTTGATCGGCGAGCAGTACTTC.

The CDR3 loop reads CASSLGSGSLVTDTQYF. DNA of the CDR3: TGTGCCAGCAGCTTAGGCAGCGGGAGTCTAGTAACAGATACGCAGTATTTT. The V and J genes are TRBV7-6 and TRBJ2-3; 8 nucleotides match TRBD2. This CDR3 contains 17 residues. With V trimmed by 1 base and J by 3 bases, 9 bases remained unmatched. Germline V gene data show CDR1 as SGHVS and CDR2 as FNYEAQ.

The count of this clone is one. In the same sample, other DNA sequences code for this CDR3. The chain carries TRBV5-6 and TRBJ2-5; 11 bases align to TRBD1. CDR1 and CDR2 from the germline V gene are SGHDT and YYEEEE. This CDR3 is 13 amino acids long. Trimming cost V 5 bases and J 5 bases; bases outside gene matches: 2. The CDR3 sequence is CASRRDRGETQYF. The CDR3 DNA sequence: TGTGCCAGCAGACGGGACAGGGGGGAGACCCAGTACTTC.

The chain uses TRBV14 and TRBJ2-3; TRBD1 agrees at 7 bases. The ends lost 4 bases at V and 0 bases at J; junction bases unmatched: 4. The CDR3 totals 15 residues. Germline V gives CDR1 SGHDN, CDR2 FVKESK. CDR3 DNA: TGTGCCAGCAGCCTGACAGGGCCTAGCACAGATACGCAGTATTTT. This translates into CASSLTGPSTDTQYF.

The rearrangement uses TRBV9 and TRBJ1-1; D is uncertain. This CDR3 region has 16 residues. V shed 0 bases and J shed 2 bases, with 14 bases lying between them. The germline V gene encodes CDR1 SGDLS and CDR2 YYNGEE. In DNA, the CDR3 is TGTGCCAGCAGCGTAGACCACTCCCCAACAAACACTGAAGCTTTCTTT. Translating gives CASSVDHSPTNTEAFF.

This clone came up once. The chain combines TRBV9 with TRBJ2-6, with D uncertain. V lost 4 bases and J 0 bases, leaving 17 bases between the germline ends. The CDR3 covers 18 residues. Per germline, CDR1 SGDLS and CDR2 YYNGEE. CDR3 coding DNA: TGTGCCAGCAGCAATGAGGCGGTTATCGCCTCTGGGGCCAACGTCCTGACTTTC. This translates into CASSNEAVIASGANVLTF.

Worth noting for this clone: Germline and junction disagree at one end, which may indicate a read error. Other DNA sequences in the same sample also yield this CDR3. As DNA, the CDR3 is TGTGCCAGCAGTCCCTGGCGAGGTAGTAGAATGCTGGGCGAGCAGTACTTC. This codes for CASSPWRGSRMLGEQYF. The V gene is TRBV23-1, the J gene TRBJ2-7; no clear D gene. TRBV23-1 has ORF status, its function being uncertain. The CDR3 is made up of 17 amino acids.

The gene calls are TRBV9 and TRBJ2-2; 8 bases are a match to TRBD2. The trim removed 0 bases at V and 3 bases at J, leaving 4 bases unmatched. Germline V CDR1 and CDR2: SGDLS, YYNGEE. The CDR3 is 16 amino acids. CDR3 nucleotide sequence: TGTGCCAGCAGCGTAGCCTTCGGGAGGGACACCGGGGAGCTGTTTTTT. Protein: CASSVAFGRDTGELFF.

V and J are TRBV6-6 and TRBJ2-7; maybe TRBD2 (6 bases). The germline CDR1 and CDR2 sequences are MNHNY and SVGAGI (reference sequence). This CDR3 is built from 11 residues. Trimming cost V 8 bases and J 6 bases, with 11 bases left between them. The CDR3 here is CASSGGREQYF. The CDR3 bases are TGTGCCAGCTCCGGGGGACGCGAGCAGTACTTC.

The CDR3 sequence is CASSSTGGLPHEQYF. CDR3 nucleotides: TGTGCCAGCAGTTCAACGGGAGGGCTCCCCCACGAGCAGTACTTC. The chain joins TRBV6-6 to TRBJ2-7, with TRBD2 identical over 8 bases. The length of the CDR3 is 15 residues. V dropped 4 bases and J dropped 5; count of bases not matched to a gene: 10. Germline lookup yields CDR1 MNHNY and CDR2 SVGAGI (reference sequence).

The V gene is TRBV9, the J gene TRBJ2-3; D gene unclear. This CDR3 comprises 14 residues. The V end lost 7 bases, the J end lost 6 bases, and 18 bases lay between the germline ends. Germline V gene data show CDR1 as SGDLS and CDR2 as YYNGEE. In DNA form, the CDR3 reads TGTGCCAGCGCCCGGAGCCAACCCCAGGATACGCAGTATTTT. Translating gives CASARSQPQDTQYF.

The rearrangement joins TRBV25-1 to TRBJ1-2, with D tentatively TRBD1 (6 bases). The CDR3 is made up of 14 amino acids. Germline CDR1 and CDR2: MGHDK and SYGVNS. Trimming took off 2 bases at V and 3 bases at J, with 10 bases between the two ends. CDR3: CASSEPDSHYGYTF. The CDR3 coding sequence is TGTGCCAGCAGTGAACCGGACAGCCACTATGGCTACACCTTC.